This T cell receptor beta chain was captured by sequencing in a study of T cell changes during pregnancy in multiple sclerosis. The germline V gene encodes CDR1 LNHNV and CDR2 YYDKDF (reference sequence). The V end was cut by 1 base, the J end by 9 bases, with 12 bases between. This CDR3 comprises 14 residues. Libraries were prepared by immunoSEQ multiplex PCR; TCRdb keeps only in-frame clonotypes and omits some of them. Altogether roughly 60,000 clones are present, 90% being singletons, with the ten largest covering roughly 2.2%. The source of this sequence is a female donor in good health, enrolled as a control in a pregnancy study. The chain uses TRBV15 and TRBJ2-2; D might be TRBD2 (7 bases). The source material was peripheral blood, sampled in the second trimester of pregnancy. The DNA for the CDR3 is TGTGCCACCAGCAGAGGGGGGGGCAGTCGGGAGCTGTTTTTT. Translating gives CATSRGGGSRELFF.